This T cell receptor beta chain came from a study of tissue T cells after allogeneic stem cell transplantation. The protocol was immunoSEQ multiplex PCR, while the TCRdb copy is restricted to in-frame clones and leaves out a portion. Of just over 5,000 clones in the sample, 25% to 40% were seen once. Per germline, CDR1 NSQYPW and CDR2 LRSPGD (reference sequence). The germline V and J ends were trimmed by 0 bases and 1 base, with 7 bases remaining between them. There are 15 residues in the CDR3. Time point of the sample: mouse harvest day 14 after allogeneic transplant. Tail vein injection delivered 10^7 T-cell-depleted bone marrow cells and 10^6 splenic CD5+ T cells. This mouse GVHD model was MHC-mismatched B6 to BALB/c, profiled day 7 or 14. Whole-study findings and limits: Anatomically similar tissues had similar TCR repertoires within each patient. Blood and spleen captured only part of the tissue TCR repertoire.

With respect to this clone: Its antigen is not identified. Genes here carry mouse names. The missing CDR3 end, 1 residue past where the read stops, is filled in from the germline J gene.

The chain employs TRBV1 and TRBJ2-1; D unresolved. The sequence came from a female BALB/c mouse given C57BL/6 T cells with graft-versus-host disease after an allogeneic hematopoietic cell transplant. Sequencing was done on a sample of skin. CDR3 loop: CTCSADRWNYAEQFF. The part of the CDR3 DNA that was read is TGCACCTGCAGTGCAGATCGCTGGAACTATGCTGAGCAGTTC.